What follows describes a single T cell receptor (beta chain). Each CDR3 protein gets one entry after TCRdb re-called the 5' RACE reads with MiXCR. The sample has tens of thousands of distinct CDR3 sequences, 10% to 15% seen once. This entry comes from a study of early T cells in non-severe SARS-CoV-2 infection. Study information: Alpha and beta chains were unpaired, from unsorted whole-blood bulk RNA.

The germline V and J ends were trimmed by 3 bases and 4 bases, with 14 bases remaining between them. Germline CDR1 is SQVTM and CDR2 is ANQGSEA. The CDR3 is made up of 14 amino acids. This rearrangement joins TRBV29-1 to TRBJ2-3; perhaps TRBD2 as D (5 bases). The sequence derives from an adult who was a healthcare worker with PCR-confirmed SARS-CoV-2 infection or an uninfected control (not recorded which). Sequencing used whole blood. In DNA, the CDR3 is TGCAGCGTTGAGAAGGGCGGAGGATCAGATACGCAGTATTTT. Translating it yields CSVEKGGGSDTQYF.